These T cell receptor beta chains were read from a single sample in a study of T cells after yellow fever vaccination. One entry per CDR3 protein results from TCRdb running MiXCR on the 5' RACE reads. The data hold about 240,000 distinct CDR3 sequences, with 6.9% observed a single time. The sequencing here drew on CD4+ T cells sorted from PBMCs, taken 15 days after the yellow fever booster vaccination. These receptors all stem from a man aged 25 to 45 who received the YFV17D yellow fever vaccine. CDR3s include the opening cysteine and the closing phenylalanine or tryptophan. Fields, in order: V gene, D gene, CDR3 length, J gene, clone size, CDR3 protein, CDR3 DNA. A D gene is named only where the DNA matches it firmly. Rows give clone size only sometimes, using once, few, many, or a class for an expanded clone.

TRBV29-1	TRBD1	15	TRBJ1-3	few	CSAASGQGIGNTIYF	TGCAGCGCCGCCTCCGGACAGGGGATTGGAAACACCATATATTTT
TRBV6-2/TRBV6-3	TRBD2	21	TRBJ2-3	NA	CASRKRREGTEPMPSTDTQYF	TGTGCCAGCAGAAAAAGGCGGGAGGGCACCGAACCGATGCCTAGCACAGATACGCAGTATTTT
TRBV5-4	NA	14	TRBJ2-7	NA	CASSSRTTPYEQYF	TGTGCCAGCAGCTCGCGGACTACGCCCTACGAGCAGTACTTC
TRBV20-1	NA	13	TRBJ2-7	NA	CSVLHPRAYEQYF	TGCAGTGTCCTCCATCCCCGGGCCTACGAGCAGTACTTC
TRBV12-3/TRBV12-4	NA	15	TRBJ2-3	NA	CASSPRVVAPDTQYF	TGTGCCAGCAGTCCCAGGGTTGTGGCACCAGATACGCAGTATTTT
TRBV12-3/TRBV12-4	TRBD1	15	TRBJ1-4	many	CASSPPRGNGEKLFF	TGTGCCAGCAGTCCCCCCAGGGGGAACGGTGAAAAACTGTTTTTT
TRBV6-5	NA	15	TRBJ2-7	NA	CASRPGSLDPYEQYF	TGTGCCAGCAGGCCGGGTAGCCTGGATCCCTACGAGCAGTACTTC
TRBV30	NA	13	TRBJ1-1	few	CAWRPWGYTEAFF	TGTGCCTGGCGACCGTGGGGGTACACTGAAGCTTTCTTT
TRBV7-9	NA	17	TRBJ2-2	few	CASSLYWPGKNTGELFF	TGTGCCAGCAGCTTATATTGGCCAGGGAAAAACACCGGGGAGCTGTTTTTT
TRBV7-2	TRBD1	13	TRBJ1-2	many	CASSFTQGGGYTF	TGTGCCAGCAGCTTCACGCAGGGGGGAGGCTACACCTTC
TRBV7-2	TRBD1	16	TRBJ1-3	few	CASSLVGGGFGNTIYF	TGTGCCAGCAGCTTAGTAGGAGGGGGCTTTGGAAACACCATATATTTT
TRBV7-9	TRBD2	15	TRBJ2-2	few	CASTRKRETTGELFF	TGTGCCAGCACCAGAAAGCGGGAGACCACCGGGGAGCTGTTTTTT
TRBV20-1	NA	17	TRBJ2-5	NA	CCARAHGPPGYQETQYF	TGCTGTGCTAGGGCTCACGGTCCCCCAGGGTACCAAGAGACCCAGTACTTC